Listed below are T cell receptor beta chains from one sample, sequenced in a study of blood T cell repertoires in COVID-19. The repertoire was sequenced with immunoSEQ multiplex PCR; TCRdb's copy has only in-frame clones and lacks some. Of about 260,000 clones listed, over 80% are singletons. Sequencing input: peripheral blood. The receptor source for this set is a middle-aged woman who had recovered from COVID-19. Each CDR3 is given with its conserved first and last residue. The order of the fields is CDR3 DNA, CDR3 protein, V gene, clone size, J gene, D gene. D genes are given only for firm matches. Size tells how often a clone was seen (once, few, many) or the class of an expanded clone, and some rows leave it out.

TGTGCCAGCAGTTTATGGGGCGTTAACACTGAAGCTTTCTTT,CASSLWGVNTEAFF,TRBV27,few,TRBJ1-1,NA
TGTGCCAGTAGTCTCCTTGTCGGGACAGCCATCGAGACCCAGTACTTC,CASSLLVGTAIETQYF,TRBV19,NA,TRBJ2-5,TRBD1
TGTGCCAGCAGTTACTCGTTTGGGACACCCTACGAGCAGTACTTC,CASSYSFGTPYEQYF,TRBV6-5,NA,TRBJ2-7,NA
TGTGCCAGCAGTTACTCGAGTCGGAGTGAAAAACTGTTTTTT,CASSYSSRSEKLFF,TRBV6-6,NA,TRBJ1-4,NA
TGTGCCAGCAGCTTACGAGACACCGGGGAGCTGTTTTTT,CASSLRDTGELFF,TRBV7-9,NA,TRBJ2-2,NA
TGTGCCAGCAGCGGGGGGACAGGACTAGTCTCTGGGGCCAACGTCCTGACTTTC,CASSGGTGLVSGANVLTF,TRBV9,NA,TRBJ2-6,NA
TGCGCCAGCAGCTTGGCCGACTTAGGATATGAAGCTTTCTTT,CASSLADLGYEAFF,TRBV5-1,NA,TRBJ1-1,NA
TGCGCCAGCAGTGAGTCGGAGGGAGGCTACACCTTC,CASSESEGGYTF,TRBV10-2,NA,TRBJ1-2,NA
TGTGCCAGCAACAAACGGGGTAAGGATCAGCCCCAGCATTTT,CASNKRGKDQPQHF,TRBV5-6,NA,TRBJ1-5,NA
TGCGCCAGCAGCCAAGAGACTAGCGGGGGGGCCCGCGCCTACGAGCAGTACTTC,CASSQETSGGARAYEQYF,TRBV4-1,NA,TRBJ2-7,TRBD2
TGTGCCAGCAGCGTACGCAGGGAAAGCACAGATACGCAGTATTTT,CASSVRRESTDTQYF,TRBV9,NA,TRBJ2-3,NA
TGCGCCAGCAGCTTGGCACCGGGGATGGACACTGAAGCTTTCTTT,CASSLAPGMDTEAFF,TRBV5-1,NA,TRBJ1-1,NA
TGTGCCAGCAGCCAAGGGACTGGTCTTTATAATTCACCCCTCCACTTT,CASSQGTGLYNSPLHF,TRBV11-2,NA,TRBJ1-6,NA
TGCGCCAGCAGCCAAGACGGACGGGGTAATGAAAAACTGTTTTTT,CASSQDGRGNEKLFF,TRBV4-1,few,TRBJ1-4,NA
TGTGCCAGCACCATGAGAGGGCTTTTGCTCCACTTT,CASTMRGLLLHF,TRBV28,NA,TRBJ1-6,NA
TGTGCCAGCGACCTGGACAGAACTGATGGAAACACCATATATTTT,CASDLDRTDGNTIYF,TRBV7-9,once,TRBJ1-3,NA
TGCGCCAGCAGCCACTTCGGACAGAGTTATGGCTACACCTTC,CASSHFGQSYGYTF,TRBV4-1,NA,TRBJ1-2,NA
TGTGCCAGCAGCTTATTGGTTAGGAGTAACCAAGAGACCCAGTACTTC,CASSLLVRSNQETQYF,TRBV7-9,NA,TRBJ2-5,NA
TGTGCCAGAAGCCCTCGGCGGGGGGGCGGGGACGAGCAGTACTTC,CARSPRRGGGDEQYF,TRBV5-3,NA,TRBJ2-7,TRBD2
TGCAGCGTTGTGAAGAGGATGAACACTGAAGCTTTCTTT,CSVVKRMNTEAFF,TRBV29-1,NA,TRBJ1-1,NA
TGTGCCAGCAGTGGACAGTTGAACACTGAAGCTTTCTTT,CASSGQLNTEAFF,TRBV2,NA,TRBJ1-1,NA
TGTGCCAGCAGCTTCTCACAGGGTTCAGATACGCAGTATTTT,CASSFSQGSDTQYF,TRBV7-3,few,TRBJ2-3,NA
TGTGCCAGCAGCTCAACCGGGACTAGAACCTACAATGAGCAGTTCTTC,CASSSTGTRTYNEQFF,TRBV7-3,NA,TRBJ2-1,TRBD2
TGTGCCACCAGCAGAACCGGGACAGGGTTGACTGAAGCTTTCTTT,CATSRTGTGLTEAFF,TRBV15,NA,TRBJ1-1,TRBD1
TGTGCCAGCAGCTTACGGACAGGGAGTACTGAAGCTTTCTTT,CASSLRTGSTEAFF,TRBV13,once,TRBJ1-1,TRBD1
TGTGCCAGCAGGCTAGCGGGGGGACCCCCCGGGGAGCTGTTTTTT,CASRLAGGPPGELFF,TRBV27,NA,TRBJ2-2,TRBD2
TGTGCCAGCAGTTTAGGGACAGGGGGTGCGACTAATGAAAAACTGTTTTTT,CASSLGTGGATNEKLFF,TRBV27,NA,TRBJ1-4,TRBD1
TGTGCCAGCAGCACGGTGACAGGTCGAGGCACCGGGGAGCTGTTTTTT,CASSTVTGRGTGELFF,TRBV5-6,NA,TRBJ2-2,NA
TGTGCCAGCACCTACAGGGGGCACTACGAGCAGTACTTC,CASTYRGHYEQYF,TRBV5-6,NA,TRBJ2-7,TRBD1
TGTGCCAGCAGCCCGCGGACTAGCGGGGGGTTGAATGAGCAGTTCTTC,CASSPRTSGGLNEQFF,TRBV7-6,NA,TRBJ2-1,TRBD2
TGTGCCAGCGGCGTAGCGTTAGAGACCCAGTACTTC,CASGVALETQYF,TRBV27,NA,TRBJ2-5,NA
TGTGCCAGCAGCTTAACAGGGGGACGGCAGTACTTC,CASSLTGGRQYF,TRBV7-3,NA,TRBJ2-7,NA
TGTGCCAGCAGCTTCCTAGGAGGCAGGGGGCTAATCGGTACTGAAGCTTTCTTT,CASSFLGGRGLIGTEAFF,TRBV5-8,NA,TRBJ1-1,TRBD1
TGTGCCAGCAGTCAGTACAGGGGGCCCTACGAGCAGTACTTC,CASSQYRGPYEQYF,TRBV27,NA,TRBJ2-7,TRBD1
TGTGCCAGCAGGGGTTGGGACTCCTACTACGAGCAGTACTTC,CASRGWDSYYEQYF,TRBV6-5,NA,TRBJ2-7,NA
TGTGCCAGCAGCGCGGGGGGAGGCTTCTACGAGCAGTACTTC,CASSAGGGFYEQYF,TRBV9,NA,TRBJ2-7,TRBD2
TGTGCCAGCAGCACGCGGGACAGGGGTGGCTACACCTTC,CASSTRDRGGYTF,TRBV5-4,NA,TRBJ1-2,TRBD1
TGCAGCGTTGAACCAGGGGCCCCCTACAATGAGCAGTTCTTC,CSVEPGAPYNEQFF,TRBV29-1,many,TRBJ2-1,NA
TGTGCCAGCAGTGAAGCTAGCTTCAAGGGCAATCAGCCCCAGCATTTT,CASSEASFKGNQPQHF,TRBV6-1,few,TRBJ1-5,NA
TGTGCCAGCAGACCACCCTTCCAGTCGGAGCAGTACTTC,CASRPPFQSEQYF,TRBV11-2,NA,TRBJ2-7,NA
TGTGCCAGCAGCCGGGACAGGGTAAACGGCTACACCTTC,CASSRDRVNGYTF,TRBV12-3/TRBV12-4,NA,TRBJ1-2,TRBD1
TGTGCCAGCAGTGAAATGGGGATTGGGGCCCCCGAGCAGTACTTC,CASSEMGIGAPEQYF,TRBV2,NA,TRBJ2-7,NA
TGTGCCAGCAGCTTTTTTGCGGGGGTCGGAGAGACCCAGTACTTC,CASSFFAGVGETQYF,TRBV7-2,NA,TRBJ2-5,TRBD2
TGTGCCAGCTCACCCGGTTTACTAGGACTGAACACTGAAGCTTTCTTT,CASSPGLLGLNTEAFF,TRBV18,NA,TRBJ1-1,NA
TGTGCCAGCAGCTTAGGACAGGGGAGTGAAAAACTGTTTTTT,CASSLGQGSEKLFF,TRBV11-2,few,TRBJ1-4,TRBD1